The 22 T cell receptor beta chains below all came from one sample that was sequenced in a study of cytomegalovirus exposure and HLA in healthy donors. Profiled with immunoSEQ multiplex PCR; TCRdb holds only in-frame clones, not every one. The data hold about 120,000 clones, with roughly 83% observed a single time. Sequencing was performed on PBMCs. The receptors here all came from a man aged 18 to 29 in good health and CMV-seronegative.

The chain links TRBV6-5 to TRBJ2-5, with TRBD2 matching over 13 bases. TRBJ2-7 matches the DNA end more closely, so the J call is doubtful. The CDR3 sequence is 16 residues long. Germline V gene data show CDR1 as MNHEY and CDR2 as SVGAGI. In DNA, the CDR3 is TGTGCCAGCAGTTCCCCAGGGACTAGCGGGATCTACGAGCAGTACTTC. It translates to CASSSPGTSGIYEQYF.

This sequence joins TRBV30 and TRBJ2-7, with a tentative D call TRBD2 (6 bases). Trimming pared 2 bases from V and 0 bases from J, leaving 14 bases between. The germline V gene has CDR1 GTSNPN and CDR2 SVGIG (reference sequence). This CDR3 comprises 15 residues. Here the CDR3 DNA reads TGTGCCTGGAGTCGGGTCGGGACTGCCTCCTACGAGCAGTACTTC. Its protein is CAWSRVGTASYEQYF.

The CDR3 loop is CASRGTTGNNQPQHF. DNA for the CDR3: TGTGCCAGCAGGGGTACTACAGGGAACAATCAGCCCCAGCATTTT. The chain has TRBV2 and TRBJ1-5, with D possibly being TRBD1 (6 bases). CDR3 length equals 15 residues. Trimming took 6 bases from V and 3 from J, leaving 15 bases between them. The germline CDR1 and CDR2 sequences are SNHLY and FYNNEI.

This chain links TRBV9 with TRBJ2-1, with TRBD2 matching 7 bases. The CDR3 runs 17 residues. Germline V gene sequence: CDR1 SGDLS, CDR2 YYNGEE. V lost 1 base, J lost 8 bases, and 15 bases stayed unmatched. CDR3 DNA: TGTGCCAGCAGCGTACGGGGGACCAGGCTAGCGGCGTATGAGCAGTTCTTC. Amino acid sequence: CASSVRGTRLAAYEQFF.

This chain links TRBV6-5 with TRBJ1-5; 7 nucleotides match TRBD1. This CDR3 region has 13 residues. The germline gives CDR1 MNHEY, CDR2 SVGAGI. The J segment lost 7 bases and the V segment lost 6 bases, leaving 6 bases of the junction unmatched. Here the CDR3 reads CASSQGERQPQHF. The CDR3 nucleotides are TGTGCCAGCAGCCAGGGGGAGCGGCAGCCCCAGCATTTT.

This clone showed up just a few times. The rearrangement uses TRBV30 and TRBJ1-5; D not resolved. Trimming left V 4 bases short and J 0 bases short, with 7 bases between. This CDR3 spans 13 amino acids. Germline CDR1 reads GTSNPN; CDR2 reads SVGIG (reference sequence). The CDR3, as DNA: TGTGCCTGGAACGGGGATAGCAATCAGCCCCAGCATTTT. It yields the protein CAWNGDSNQPQHF.

The gene calls are TRBV29-1 and TRBJ1-1; TRBD1 matches 7 bases. Germline lookup yields CDR1 SQVTM and CDR2 ANQGSEA. This CDR3 contains 13 residues. J was trimmed by 5 bases and V by 7 bases; bases with no gene match: 10. The CDR3 bases are TGCAGCGCCCGAGGGGGCGTTGGGACTGAAGCTTTCTTT. Its translation is CSARGGVGTEAFF.

This clone was seen more than once but under ten times. The rearrangement links TRBV4-2 to TRBJ1-1, with D possibly TRBD1 on 5 matching bases. The germline V gene has CDR1 LGHNA and CDR2 YNFKEQ. CDR3 length equals 13 residues. V lost 1 base to trimming and J lost 8 bases, with 11 bases between them. CDR3 coding DNA: TGTGCCAGCAGCCAAGGGGCAGGGCCAGAAGCTTTCTTT. This sequence encodes CASSQGAGPEAFF.

The rearrangement joins TRBV7-6 to TRBJ2-5; 9 nucleotides match TRBD1. V dropped 4 bases and J dropped 9; count of bases not matched to a gene: 6. This CDR3 comprises 13 residues. The germline V gene has CDR1 SGHVS and CDR2 FNYEAQ. As DNA, the CDR3 is TGTGCCAGCAGCTCTATGGGACAGGGCGCCCAGTACTTC. Protein: CASSSMGQGAQYF.

The J gene is TRBJ2-1, the V gene TRBV2, with 9 bases that match TRBD2. Germline CDR1 reads SNHLY; CDR2 reads FYNNEI. V trimming: 8 bases; J trimming: 0 bases; junction bases outside the gene matches: 5. This CDR3 has 15 amino acids. The CDR3 sequence: CASLLAGASYNEQFF. The DNA of the CDR3 is TGTGCCAGCCTATTAGCGGGGGCCTCCTACAATGAGCAGTTCTTC.

This clone was seen only a few times. The CDR3 DNA reads as TGTGCCAGCAGCTCGCCTCTAGGGGCGGCGAACACCGGGGAGCTGTTTTTT. Protein: CASSSPLGAANTGELFF. The chain links TRBV5-4 to TRBJ2-2, with a tentative D call TRBD1 (5 bases). The CDR3 sequence is 17 residues long. Looked up from germline, CDR1 is SGHNT and CDR2 is YYREEE (reference sequence). Trimming shortened V by 3 bases and J by 0 bases, and 15 bases separated the two germline ends.

Only a few counts were recorded for this clone. V is TRBV4-1 and J is TRBJ2-1; D call uncertain. Per germline, CDR1 MGHRA and CDR2 YSYEKL. The V and J ends lost 4 bases and 9 bases respectively, with 10 bases between them. CDR3 length equals 12 residues. CDR3 amino acids: CASSPSAGEQFF. The CDR3 nucleotides are TGCGCCAGCAGCCCCTCCGCAGGTGAGCAGTTCTTC.

This sequence joins TRBV6-5 and TRBJ1-1, with TRBD1 matching over 8 bases. V shed 6 bases and J 4 bases; nucleotides not matched to a gene: 10. The CDR3 contains 15 residues. Germline V gene lookup returns CDR1 MNHEY and CDR2 SVGAGI. The DNA for the CDR3 is TGTGCCAGCAGAACCACAGGGGGGGTGAGCACTGAAGCTTTCTTT. Its protein product is CASRTTGGVSTEAFF.

This clone was seen just once. The chain links TRBV6-4 to TRBJ2-1; 7 nucleotides line up with TRBD2. Looked up from germline, CDR1 is MRHNA and CDR2 is SNTAGT. V was pared by 2 bases and J by 2 bases, with 3 bases of the junction left unmatched. The CDR3 contains 15 residues. In DNA, the CDR3 is TGTGCCAGCAGTGACGGACTAGTGCCCTACAATGAGCAGTTCTTC. Translating gives CASSDGLVPYNEQFF.

CDR3 sequence reads: CASSQADTPGYEQYF. The DNA of the CDR3 is TGCGCCAGCAGCCAAGCGGACACCCCGGGTTACGAGCAGTACTTC. The chain couples TRBV4-1 to TRBJ2-7, with a weak D call TRBD1 (5 bases). The CDR3 covers 15 residues. Trimming cost V 1 base and J 4 bases, with 14 bases left between them. The germline gives CDR1 MGHRA, CDR2 YSYEKL.

This clone was seen a few times. The chain couples TRBV6-1 to TRBJ2-2, with TRBD1 matching over 7 bases. This CDR3 has 13 residues. Germline CDR1 MNHNS, CDR2 SASEGT. The V segment lost 6 bases and the J segment 6 bases; nucleotides outside the gene matches: 4. The CDR3 loop is CASRMDRPGELFF. The CDR3 DNA is TGTGCCAGCAGGATGGACAGGCCCGGGGAGCTGTTTTTT.

The V and J genes are TRBV15 and TRBJ2-3; a possible D gene is TRBD1 (5 bases). V lost 0 bases and J lost 3, with 10 bases in between. The CDR3 sequence is 15 residues long. Per germline, CDR1 LNHNV and CDR2 YYDKDF (reference sequence). CDR3 DNA sequence: TGTGCCACCAGCAGAGACAGGGCGAAGACAGATACGCAGTATTTT. Translation: CATSRDRAKTDTQYF.

The V call is TRBV2, the J call TRBJ1-2; unclear D gene. V shed 2 bases and J shed 0 bases, with 10 bases lying between them. The CDR3 loop spans 15 amino acids. Germline V gene data show CDR1 as SNHLY and CDR2 as FYNNEI. CDR3 bases: TGTGCCAGCAGTGAATGGGCAGGCTCTAACTATGGCTACACCTTC. Residues: CASSEWAGSNYGYTF.

The chain carries TRBV4-1 and TRBJ2-6; TRBD1 aligns across 11 bases. V trimming: 1 base; J trimming: 2 bases; junction bases outside the gene matches: 4. This CDR3 is 18 amino acids long. Germline CDR1 reads MGHRA; CDR2 reads YSYEKL. CDR3 region: CASSQVGQGAPGANVLTF. The CDR3 nucleotides are TGCGCCAGCAGCCAAGTAGGACAGGGGGCGCCTGGGGCCAACGTCCTGACTTTC.

This clone has just one count. The chain carries TRBV14 and TRBJ2-3; 8 bases fit TRBD2. The germline V gene has CDR1 SGHDN and CDR2 FVKESK. The J segment lost 0 bases and the V segment lost 6 bases, leaving 8 bases of the junction unmatched. This CDR3 spans 16 amino acids. The CDR3 region is CASSAVGGASTDTQYF. The CDR3 DNA follows: TGTGCCAGCAGTGCCGTCGGGGGGGCTAGCACAGATACGCAGTATTTT.

The chain recombines TRBV25-1 with TRBJ2-5, with D hard to call. V was cut by 0 bases and J by 0 bases, with 2 bases left in between. Per germline, CDR1 MGHDK and CDR2 SYGVNS. The CDR3 contains 13 residues. CDR3 sequence (DNA): TGTGCCAGCAGTGAATACTACCAAGAGACCCAGTACTTC. Translated: CASSEYYQETQYF.

CDR3 DNA sequence: TGCGCCAGCAGCTGGAGCGGGGGGCCCGCCGGGGAGCTGTTTTTT. Residues: CASSWSGGPAGELFF. This chain uses TRBV5-1 with TRBJ2-2, with 9 bases identical to TRBD2. There are 15 residues in the CDR3. Germline CDR1 is SGHRS and CDR2 is YFSETQ. J lost 6 bases, V lost 3 bases, and 6 bases had no gene match.